The 14 T cell receptor beta chains reported below all come from one sample, sequenced in a study of beta chain features in type 1 diabetes. The isolated RNA, all of it, was reverse transcribed, so expressed TCRB transcripts were what got sequenced. Produced via immunoSEQ multiplex PCR; TCRdb's table is partial and in-frame only. Of about 240,000 clones in the sample, 25% to 30% were seen once. The sequencing sample was made of central memory CD4+ T cells from blood. The origin of the receptors is a man aged 30 to 39 in good health.

Concerning this clone: A much bigger clone sits one base away, suggesting this may be a read error. V gene TRBV14 combines with J gene TRBJ1-1, with D unclear. Trimming stripped 4 bases from V and 0 bases from J, with 6 bases between. Germline-derived CDR1 and CDR2 are SGHDN and FVKESK. This CDR3 contains 13 residues. CDR3 sequence reads: CASSLSMNTEAFF. CDR3 in DNA: TGTGCCAGCAGCCTTTCTATGAACACTGAAGCTTTCTTT.

The chain recombines TRBV30 with TRBJ2-5; D gene unclear. CDR1 GTSNPN and CDR2 SVGIG come from the germline V gene (reference sequence). The CDR3 sequence is 13 residues long. V lost 6 bases and J 3 bases, leaving 14 bases between the germline ends. CDR3 residues: CACRRSWEETQYF. Written as DNA, the CDR3 is TGTGCCTGCCGTAGGTCTTGGGAAGAGACCCAGTACTTC.

In its sample, this clone was seen a few times. The chain uses TRBV20-1 and TRBJ2-5; D unresolved. The CDR3 is 11 residues long. Germline values: CDR1 DFQATT, CDR2 SNEGSKA (reference sequence). Trimming took 1 base from V and 4 from J, leaving 4 bases between them. CDR3 in DNA: TGCAGTGCTAGAGGCCCAGAGACCCAGTACTTC. It is translated as CSARGPETQYF.

This clone occurred a few times. The V and J genes are TRBV29-1 and TRBJ2-7; possible D gene TRBD2, 5 bases. Germline V gives CDR1 SQVTM, CDR2 ANQGSEA. With 5 bases removed from V and 2 bases from J, the gap between germline ends came to 10 bases. The CDR3 length is 12 residues. CDR3 protein: CSVSADAYEQYF. CDR3 DNA sequence: TGCAGCGTTTCAGCGGATGCCTACGAGCAGTACTTC.

Only a few counts were recorded for this clone. V and J are TRBV25-1 and TRBJ2-1, with D unclear. This CDR3 has 11 amino acids. Deletions cut 3 bases from V and 8 bases from J, with 5 bases between. Germline V lookup: CDR1 MGHDK, CDR2 SYGVNS. CDR3 nucleotide sequence: TGTGCCAGCAGTGACGGGCATGAGCAGTTCTTC. Residues: CASSDGHEQFF.

The chain employs TRBV28 and TRBJ2-1; 8 nucleotides line up with TRBD2. The junction had 4 bases not matched to a gene; V was cut back by 8 bases and J by 10 bases. Germline CDR1 is MDHEN and CDR2 is SYDVKM. The CDR3 contains 11 residues. In nucleotides, the CDR3 is TGTGCCAGCTGGGCTAGCGGGGAGCAGTTCTTC. Translated: CASWASGEQFF.

This clone was seen a few times. V and J are TRBV7-9 and TRBJ2-7; D is undetermined. Deletions cut 5 bases from V and 4 bases from J, with 18 bases between. The CDR3 is 15 amino acids. Germline CDR1 and CDR2: SEHNR and FQNEAQ (reference sequence). The CDR3 loop reads CASSLTLNPMYEQYF. The CDR3 bases are TGTGCCAGCAGCCTTACCTTAAACCCGATGTACGAGCAGTACTTC.

J is TRBJ1-1 and V is TRBV7-2, with D hard to call. Germline V lookup: CDR1 SGHTA, CDR2 FQGNSA. This CDR3 spans 12 amino acids. V shed 1 base and J shed 6 bases, with 6 bases lying between them. The CDR3 region is CASSLGVAEAFF. The DNA for the CDR3 is TGTGCCAGCAGCTTAGGAGTAGCTGAAGCTTTCTTT.

In its sample, this clone was seen a few times. This chain links TRBV7-9 with TRBJ1-4, with TRBD1 identical over 7 bases. The trim removed 5 bases at V and 6 bases at J, leaving 9 bases unmatched. CDR3 length: 15 amino acids. CDR1 and CDR2 from the germline V gene are SEHNR and FQNEAQ (reference sequence). For the CDR3, the DNA is TGTGCCAGCAGCGGCCAGGGGGGCCTTTATGAAAAACTGTTTTTT. Encoded protein: CASSGQGGLYEKLFF.

The V gene is TRBV27, the J gene TRBJ1-3; 8 nucleotides agree with TRBD1. The CDR3 extends over 17 amino acids. The germline V gene has CDR1 MNHEY and CDR2 SMNVEV (reference sequence). The ends lost 0 bases at V and 0 bases at J; junction bases unmatched: 4. CDR3 loop: CASSLSGQAASGNTIYF. The CDR3 DNA sequence: TGTGCCAGCAGTTTATCGGGACAGGCCGCCTCTGGAAACACCATATATTTT.

The sample holds a few counts of this clone. V is TRBV10-3 and J is TRBJ2-7, with D perhaps TRBD2 (5 bases). Germline CDR1 reads ENHRY; CDR2 reads SYGVKD. The CDR3 covers 10 residues. The V gene lost 10 bases and the J gene lost 4 bases, with 8 bases spanning the gap. CDR3 sequence reads: CATGDYEQYF. CDR3 DNA sequence: TGTGCCACCGGGGATTACGAGCAGTACTTC.

V is TRBV20-1 and J is TRBJ2-5; D uncertain. The germline V gene encodes CDR1 DFQATT and CDR2 SNEGSKA (reference sequence). There are 10 residues in the CDR3. V was pared by 4 bases and J by 5 bases, with 5 bases between. The chain's CDR3 is CSAKGETQYF. CDR3 nucleotide sequence: TGCAGTGCTAAGGGCGAGACCCAGTACTTC.

J is TRBJ2-7 and V is TRBV30, with TRBD1 matching 8 bases. V dropped 0 bases and J dropped 5; count of bases not matched to a gene: 9. The CDR3 is made up of 15 amino acids. Germline CDR1 reads GTSNPN; CDR2 reads SVGIG (reference sequence). The CDR3 here is CAWSVLGQGPHEQYF. The CDR3 bases are TGTGCCTGGAGTGTACTAGGACAGGGCCCCCACGAGCAGTACTTC.

This chain connects TRBV30 to TRBJ1-2, with D possibly TRBD1 on 5 matching bases. Germline CDR1 and CDR2: GTSNPN and SVGIG (reference sequence). The CDR3 consists of 14 residues. Between the trimmed V and J ends, which lost 4 bases and 0 bases, there was a span of 12 bases. CDR3 residues: CAWTPGLANYGYTF. For the CDR3, the DNA is TGTGCCTGGACCCCGGGACTAGCTAACTATGGCTACACCTTC.